A selection of T cell receptor beta chains follows, all from one sample in a study of blood T cell repertoires in COVID-19. TCRdb keeps only in-frame clones here, not all; method: immunoSEQ multiplex PCR. The repertoire has 300,000 to 350,000 clones, less than 90% of them found once; the top ten carry 1%. The sample consisted of PBMCs or T cells enriched from blood (not recorded which). Source of these receptors: a woman under 40 who had recovered from COVID-19. CDR3s include the opening cysteine and the closing phenylalanine or tryptophan. The D gene is left open where the match is weak. Not every row has a clone size; where given, it reads once, few, many or a size class.

clone size,D gene,CDR3 length,J gene,V gene,CDR3 protein,CDR3 DNA
-,TRBD1,16,TRBJ1-1,TRBV6-2/TRBV6-3,CASSGRQGSMNTEAFF,TGTGCCAGCAGCGGCCGACAGGGGTCTATGAACACTGAAGCTTTCTTT
-,-,18,TRBJ2-4,TRBV27,CASASVGRGSGAKNIQYF,TGTGCCAGCGCCTCGGTGGGTCGAGGCTCGGGTGCCAAAAACATTCAGTACTTC
-,TRBD2,16,TRBJ2-1,TRBV5-4,CASSLASGAVYNEQFF,TGTGCCAGCAGCTTGGCTAGCGGGGCAGTTTACAATGAGCAGTTCTTC
-,TRBD1,14,TRBJ2-1,TRBV7-2,CASSFAGGYNEQFF,TGTGCCAGCAGCTTCGCAGGGGGATACAATGAGCAGTTCTTC
-,TRBD1,19,TRBJ2-7,TRBV11-2,CASSLDIGTGLPVAYEQYF,TGTGCCAGCAGCTTAGACATTGGGACAGGGTTACCCGTTGCTTACGAGCAGTACTTC
-,-,16,TRBJ2-1,TRBV2,CASSGGLDGVYNEQFF,TGTGCCAGCAGTGGCGGTCTAGACGGGGTCTACAATGAGCAGTTCTTC
-,TRBD2,14,TRBJ2-5,TRBV7-7,CASSPGGVKETQYF,TGTGCCAGCAGCCCGGGGGGTGTTAAAGAGACCCAGTACTTC
-,-,13,TRBJ1-1,TRBV2,CASRLTGATEAFF,TGTGCCAGCAGACTGACAGGCGCCACTGAAGCTTTCTTT
once,-,12,TRBJ1-5,TRBV28,CASSYRVQPQHF,TGTGCCAGCAGTTACAGGGTTCAGCCCCAGCATTTT
-,-,12,TRBJ2-3,TRBV28,CASSLSGDTQYF,TGTGCCAGCAGCCTTTCGGGAGATACGCAGTATTTT
-,TRBD1,15,TRBJ1-1,TRBV28,CASSVPRQGDTEAFF,TGTGCCAGCAGTGTTCCACGGCAGGGGGACACTGAAGCTTTCTTT
-,-,13,TRBJ1-4,TRBV6-5,CASSLIGGEKLFF,TGTGCCAGCAGCCTAATAGGGGGAGAAAAACTGTTTTTT
-,-,16,TRBJ2-5,TRBV7-2,CASSLAGAAGQETQYF,TGTGCCAGCAGCTTAGCGGGGGCGGCGGGCCAAGAGACCCAGTACTTC
-,TRBD2,15,TRBJ2-3,TRBV29-1,CSVATSGGPRDTQYF,TGCAGCGTTGCGACTAGCGGGGGGCCTAGGGATACGCAGTATTTT
-,-,14,TRBJ1-1,TRBV7-8,CASSLVTGNTEAFF,TGTGCCAGCAGCTTAGTGACAGGGAACACTGAAGCTTTCTTT
-,TRBD2,17,TRBJ2-1,TRBV29-1,CSVAAHSGGSSYNEQFF,TGCAGCGTTGCGGCCCATAGCGGGGGCAGCTCCTACAATGAGCAGTTCTTC
once,-,15,TRBJ2-3,TRBV11-3,CASSLGGRVGDTQYF,TGTGCCAGCAGCTTAGGCGGCAGGGTTGGAGATACGCAGTATTTT
-,-,13,TRBJ2-7,TRBV29-1,CSVDWGRGDEQYF,TGCAGCGTTGACTGGGGCAGGGGCGACGAGCAGTACTTC
-,-,14,TRBJ2-7,TRBV7-9,CASSSPAEGYEQYF,TGTGCCAGCAGCTCCCCCGCAGAGGGATACGAGCAGTACTTC
-,TRBD2,17,TRBJ2-1,TRBV9,CASSVAFSGVSYNEQFF,TGTGCCAGCAGCGTAGCTTTTAGCGGGGTTTCATACAATGAGCAGTTCTTC
-,TRBD1,13,TRBJ2-7,TRBV6-5,CASHTTTGTEQYF,TGTGCCAGCCACACCACGACAGGGACCGAGCAGTACTTC
-,-,16,TRBJ1-2,TRBV4-3,CASSQDAQNINYGYTF,TGCGCCAGCAGCCAAGATGCCCAAAACATTAACTATGGCTACACCTTC
-,TRBD1,16,TRBJ1-5,TRBV30,CAWSTWTGAGNQPQHF,TGTGCCTGGAGTACCTGGACAGGAGCGGGCAATCAGCCCCAGCATTTT
-,-,14,TRBJ1-2,TRBV19,CASRRGGGDYGYTF,TGTGCCAGTAGACGGGGGGGTGGGGACTATGGCTACACCTTC
-,TRBD1,15,TRBJ2-3,TRBV28,CASSPQGQGADTQYF,TGTGCCAGCAGTCCCCAAGGACAGGGGGCAGATACGCAGTATTTT
once,-,11,TRBJ2-7,TRBV28,CASSQGNEQYF,TGTGCCAGCAGTCAGGGAAACGAGCAGTACTTC
-,-,12,TRBJ2-7,TRBV12-3/TRBV12-4,CASSLTGYEQYF,TGTGCCAGCAGCTTGACAGGCTACGAGCAGTACTTC
-,-,13,TRBJ1-1,TRBV29-1,CSPVQILNTEAFF,TGCAGCCCGGTCCAGATCTTGAACACTGAAGCTTTCTTT
-,TRBD1,15,TRBJ2-2,TRBV19,CASSEPGQGFGELFF,TGTGCCAGTAGTGAACCGGGACAGGGATTCGGGGAGCTGTTTTTT
-,-,11,TRBJ2-1,TRBV9,CASRGLNEQFF,TGTGCCAGCAGGGGGCTGAATGAGCAGTTCTTC
-,TRBD1,14,TRBJ1-5,TRBV2,CASSETGSDQPQHF,TGTGCCAGCAGCGAGACAGGGTCGGATCAGCCCCAGCATTTT
-,TRBD1,16,TRBJ1-5,TRBV7-6,CASSWGTGDSNQPQHF,TGTGCCAGCAGCTGGGGGACAGGGGATAGCAATCAGCCCCAGCATTTT
-,TRBD1,17,TRBJ1-4,TRBV4-3,CASSQSAPGTGGAGLFF,TGCGCCAGCAGCCAAAGTGCCCCCGGGACAGGGGGCGCGGGGCTGTTTTTT
-,TRBD1,15,TRBJ1-2,TRBV5-6,CASSSYRGSNYGYTF,TGTGCCAGCAGCTCCTACAGGGGGTCGAACTATGGCTACACCTTC
-,TRBD2,16,TRBJ2-3,TRBV9,CASSLRTSGEMGTQYF,TGTGCCAGCAGCCTCAGGACTAGCGGAGAGATGGGTACGCAGTATTTT
-,-,12,TRBJ2-7,TRBV5-5,CASSPGNYEQYF,TGTGCCAGCAGCCCAGGCAACTACGAGCAGTACTTC
-,-,13,TRBJ1-6,TRBV25-1,CASSEYEGSPLHF,TGTGCCAGCAGTGAATACGAGGGATCACCCCTCCACTTT
few,-,15,TRBJ2-7,TRBV4-2,CASSPLTQKLKEQYF,TGTGCCAGCAGCCCGCTGACACAAAAGCTAAAGGAGCAGTACTTC
-,-,15,TRBJ1-4,TRBV18,CASSPRSGNEEKLFF,TGTGCCAGCTCACCACGCAGCGGGAACGAGGAAAAACTGTTTTTT
-,TRBD1,13,TRBJ2-7,TRBV28,CASTTQGTYEQYF,TGTGCCAGCACGACACAGGGGACCTACGAGCAGTACTTC
-,-,11,TRBJ1-1,TRBV19,CASSGGWEAFF,TGTGCCAGTAGTGGAGGGTGGGAAGCTTTCTTT
-,TRBD1,14,TRBJ1-2,TRBV7-2,CASSSDRAYYGYTF,TGTGCCAGCAGCTCAGACAGGGCGTACTATGGCTACACCTTC
-,-,13,TRBJ1-5,TRBV18,CASSPDNNQPQHF,TGTGCCAGCTCCCCCGACAACAATCAGCCCCAGCATTTT
-,-,13,TRBJ1-1,TRBV10-1,CASSLMSNTEAFF,TGCGCCAGCAGTTTAATGAGTAACACTGAAGCTTTCTTT
-,-,18,TRBJ1-6,TRBV28,CASTLDRNKVGYNSPLHF,TGTGCCAGCACCCTGGACAGAAACAAGGTCGGCTATAATTCACCCCTCCACTTT
few,-,14,TRBJ2-7,TRBV28,CASSLQGNPYEQYF,TGTGCCAGCAGTCTACAGGGTAATCCCTACGAGCAGTACTTC
once,-,17,TRBJ1-1,TRBV5-1,CASSLVFGLSLNTEAFF,TGCGCCAGCAGCTTGGTGTTTGGGCTGAGCTTGAACACTGAAGCTTTCTTT
once,-,15,TRBJ2-5,TRBV28,CATQGGDSNRETQYF,TGTGCCACCCAGGGGGGCGATAGTAATCGAGAGACCCAGTACTTC